This TCR beta chain was captured in a study of blood T cell repertoires in COVID-19. Whole-study context: Spain, Italy and the United States supplied samples that represented acute and convalescent COVID-19. T cells, B-cell-depleted T cells, or PBMCs provided the cDNA or gDNA that served as material.

With 5 bases removed from V and 6 bases from J, the gap between germline ends came to 12 bases. This CDR3 has 13 amino acids. Germline V gene sequence: CDR1 SGHTA, CDR2 FQGNSA. The data were produced by immunoSEQ multiplex PCR, yet TCRdb's version contains in-frame clones alone and is incomplete. Of 68,000 or so clones in the sample, 80% to 95% were seen once. Source material: peripheral blood. The clonotype originates from a man between 45 and 60 years old with COVID-19, enrolled during active disease. The J gene is TRBJ2-3, the V gene TRBV7-2; D possibly corresponds to TRBD2 (5 bases). CDR3 protein: CASSLMSGDTQYF. CDR3 nucleotides: TGTGCCAGCAGCCTAATGTCGGGGGATACGCAGTATTTT.